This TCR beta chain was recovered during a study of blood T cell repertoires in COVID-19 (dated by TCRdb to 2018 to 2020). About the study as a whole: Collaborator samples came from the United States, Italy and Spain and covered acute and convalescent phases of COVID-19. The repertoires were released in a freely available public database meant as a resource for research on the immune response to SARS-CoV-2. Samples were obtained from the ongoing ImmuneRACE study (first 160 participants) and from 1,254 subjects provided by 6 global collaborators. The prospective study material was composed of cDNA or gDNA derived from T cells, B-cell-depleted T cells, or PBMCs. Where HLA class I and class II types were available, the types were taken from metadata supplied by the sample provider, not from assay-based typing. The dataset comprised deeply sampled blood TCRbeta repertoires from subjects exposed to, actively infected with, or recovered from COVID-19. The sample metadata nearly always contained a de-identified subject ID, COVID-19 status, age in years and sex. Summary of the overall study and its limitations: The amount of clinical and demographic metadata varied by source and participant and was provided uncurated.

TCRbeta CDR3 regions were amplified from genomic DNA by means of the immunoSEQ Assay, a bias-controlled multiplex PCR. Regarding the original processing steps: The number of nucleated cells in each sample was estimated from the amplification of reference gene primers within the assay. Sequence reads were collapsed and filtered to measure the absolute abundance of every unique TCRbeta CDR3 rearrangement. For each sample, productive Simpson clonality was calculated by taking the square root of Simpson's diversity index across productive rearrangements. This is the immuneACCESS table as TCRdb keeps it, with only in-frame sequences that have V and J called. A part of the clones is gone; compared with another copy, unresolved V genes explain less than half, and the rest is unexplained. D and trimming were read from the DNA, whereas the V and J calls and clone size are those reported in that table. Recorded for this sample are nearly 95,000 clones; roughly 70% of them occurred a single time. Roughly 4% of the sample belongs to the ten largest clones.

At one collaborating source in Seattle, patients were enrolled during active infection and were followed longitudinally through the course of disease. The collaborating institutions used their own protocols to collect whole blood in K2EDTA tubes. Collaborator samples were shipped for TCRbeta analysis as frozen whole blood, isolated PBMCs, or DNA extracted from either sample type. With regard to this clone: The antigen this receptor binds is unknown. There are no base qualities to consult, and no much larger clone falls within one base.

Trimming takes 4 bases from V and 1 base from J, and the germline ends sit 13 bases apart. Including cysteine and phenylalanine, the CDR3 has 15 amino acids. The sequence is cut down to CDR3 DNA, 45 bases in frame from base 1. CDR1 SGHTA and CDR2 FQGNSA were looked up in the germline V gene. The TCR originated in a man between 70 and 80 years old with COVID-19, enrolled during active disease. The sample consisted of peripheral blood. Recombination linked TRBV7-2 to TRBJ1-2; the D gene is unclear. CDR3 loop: CASSSRREVNYGYTF. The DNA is TGTGCCAGCAGCTCAAGACGGGAAGTTAACTATGGCTACACCTTC.